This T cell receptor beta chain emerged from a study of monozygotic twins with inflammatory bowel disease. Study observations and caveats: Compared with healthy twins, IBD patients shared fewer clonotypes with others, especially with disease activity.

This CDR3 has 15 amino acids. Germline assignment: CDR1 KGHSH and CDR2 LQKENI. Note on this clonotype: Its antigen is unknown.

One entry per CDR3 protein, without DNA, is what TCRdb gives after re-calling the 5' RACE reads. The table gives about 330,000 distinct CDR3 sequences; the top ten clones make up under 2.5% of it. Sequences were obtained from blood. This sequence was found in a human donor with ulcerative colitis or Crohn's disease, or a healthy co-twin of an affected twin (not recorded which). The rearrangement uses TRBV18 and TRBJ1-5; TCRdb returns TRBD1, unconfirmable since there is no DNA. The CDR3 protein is CASSPSQSPGLAQHF. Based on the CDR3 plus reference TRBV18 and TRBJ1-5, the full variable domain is NAGVMQNPRHLVRRRGQEARLRCSPMKGHSHVYWYRQLPEEGLKFMVYLQKENIIDESGMPKERFSAEFPKEGPSILRIQQVVRGDSAAYFCASSPSQSPGLAQHFGDGTRLSIL.